This T cell receptor beta chain was captured by sequencing in a study of regulatory T cells in long-lasting Graves disease (dated by TCRdb to the early 2020s). At the level of the whole study: Persistent Graves' disease was defined as persistently positive TSH receptor autoantibodies together with antithyroid drug treatment for over 5 years. On average, persistent Graves' disease patients in the clinical cohort had been on antithyroid drugs for roughly 11 years. A total of some 35 samples underwent TCR sequencing: about 13 from persistent and 20 from newly diagnosed Graves' disease patients. This study used TCR sequencing and RNA sequencing of peripheral blood to compare persistent Graves' disease patients against newly diagnosed Graves' disease patients. The study was registered as a clinical trial and conducted in China. The paper's findings and limits, for the study overall: Persistent Graves' disease patients showed lower TCR Shannon entropy and fewer highly expanded clones than newly diagnosed patients, suggesting clonal expansion. Sequencing and analysis were limited to the TCR beta chain. A larger number of public clonotypes was shared among persistent patients (around 2,700) than among newly diagnosed patients (approximately 1,000). The study examined only peripheral blood because the primary lesion, thyroid tissue, could not be accessed. The small sample size was acknowledged by the authors as a limitation that may reduce accuracy. Preferential use of TRBV28, TRBJ1-2 and TRBJ2-5 was observed in persistent disease, whereas TRBV20-1 and TRBJ2-1 were favored in newly diagnosed disease.

Worth noting for this clonotype: What antigen it recognizes has not been identified. One base away there is no much larger clone; base qualities are not given.

CDR1 and CDR2, looked up from the germline V gene, are SGDLS and YYNGEE. The junction shows trimming of 3 bases on V and 5 bases on J, and the gene matches do not reach 5 bases of it. The CDR3 starts with the cysteine, ends with the phenylalanine, and has 15 residues. Only CDR3 DNA is held: 45 bases, read in frame from base 1. Library creation used multiplex PCR. Sequencing instrument: Illumina HiSeq 4000. To build TCR beta libraries, CDR3 regions were amplified by Arm-PCR using iRepertoire HTBI primers. Gel purification was performed on PCR products prior to sequencing. Processing in the source paper ran as follows. Across samples, around 62 TRBV and over 11 TRBJ segments were identified and used for gene usage analysis of CDR3 amino acid clonotypes. COPE and FqMerger were used to merge filtered high-quality paired reads into contigs. BLAST was used to align contigs to IMGT TRBV, TRBD and TRBJ reference genes, with CDR3 defined following IMGT. Highly expanded clones were defined as clonotypes with a frequency above 0.1%. Shannon entropy was used to measure repertoire diversity, and the Gini coefficient was used to measure V-J evenness. Public clonotypes were defined as clonotypes shared by more than one individual. Clones were called with MiXCR by TCRdb after fastp trimmed the public reads at Q25, and only in-frame beta chains were retained. A single entry per CDR3 protein holds the most common genes and DNA from its merged rows. The V and J calls here are based on TCRdb, not the publication. The sample has around 400,000 distinct CDR3 sequences on record, 20% to 25% of them singletons. Clones ranked in the top ten supply approximately 27% of the sample.

Taken with the paper, the label for time point translates to: persistent/refractory GD, antithyroid drugs over 5 years with positive TRAb. For both TCR sequencing and RNA sequencing, RNA was extracted from PBMCs using TRIzol. Graves' disease was diagnosed according to American Thyroid Association guidelines. Patients were recruited from an endocrinology department in Xi'an, China. Each patient gave roughly 8.4 milliliters of peripheral blood, collected in an EDTA anticoagulant tube. Ficoll Paque Plus density gradient separation was used to isolate PBMCs, and no further T cell sorting was done. An Agilent 2100 Bioanalyzer and agarose gel were used to check RNA quality, while a NanoDrop 2000 measured RNA concentration.

The sequence derives from a woman aged 40 to 50 with Graves disease. Donor details come from another sample of the same person, matched by shared clones. Specimen: peripheral blood mononuclear cells (PBMCs), collected when the disease was refractory, from a patient treated with antithyroid drugs. This sequence uses TRBV9 and TRBJ2-5, with 12 bases matching TRBD1. The CDR3 protein is CASSDGTGGRETQYF. The nucleotides read TGTGCCAGCAGCGACGGGACAGGGGGCAGGGAGACCCAGTACTTC.